The rows below give T cell receptor beta chains drawn from one sample of a study of siplizumab effects on memory and regulatory T cells. Only in-frame clones appear in the TCRdb table, and some are missing; sequencing was by immunoSEQ multiplex PCR. The table includes approximately 50,000 clones, about 93% detected once. Input material: CD8+ T cells sorted from blood. These receptors originate from a human donor in good health. CDR3s include the opening cysteine and the closing phenylalanine or tryptophan. Fields, in order: J gene, D gene, clone size, V gene, CDR3 protein, CDR3 DNA. A D gene is named only where the DNA matches it firmly. Only part of the rows carry a size: once, few, many, or a class if the clone is expanded.

j_call: TRBJ1-2; d_call: -; clone_size: -; v_call: TRBV28; cdr3_aa: CASSQVGGGYGYTF; cdr3_nt: TGTGCCAGCAGCCAAGTGGGAGGGGGCTATGGCTACACCTTC
j_call: TRBJ2-1; d_call: -; clone_size: -; v_call: TRBV5-1; cdr3_aa: CASSLVASGSTEQFF; cdr3_nt: TGCGCCAGCAGCTTGGTAGCTAGTGGATCAACTGAGCAGTTCTTC
j_call: TRBJ2-7; d_call: TRBD2; clone_size: once; v_call: TRBV6-5; cdr3_aa: CASSTVAGDLGEQYF; cdr3_nt: TGTGCCAGCAGCACCGTAGCGGGAGATCTAGGAGAGCAGTACTTC
j_call: TRBJ1-2; d_call: -; clone_size: -; v_call: TRBV7-6; cdr3_aa: CASSFRGRGNYGYTF; cdr3_nt: TGTGCCAGCAGCTTCCGGGGCAGGGGCAACTATGGCTACACCTTC
j_call: TRBJ1-1; d_call: -; clone_size: -; v_call: TRBV6-6; cdr3_aa: CASLDGTEAFF; cdr3_nt: TGTGCCAGCCTGGACGGGACTGAAGCTTTCTTT
j_call: TRBJ2-3; d_call: TRBD2; clone_size: -; v_call: TRBV28; cdr3_aa: CASSSWTSGWETDTQYF; cdr3_nt: TGTGCCAGCAGTTCATGGACTAGCGGGTGGGAGACAGATACGCAGTATTTT
j_call: TRBJ2-1; d_call: -; clone_size: -; v_call: TRBV14; cdr3_aa: CASSPAVWGNNEQFF; cdr3_nt: TGTGCCAGCAGCCCCGCTGTATGGGGAAACAATGAGCAGTTCTTC
j_call: TRBJ2-7; d_call: -; clone_size: -; v_call: TRBV6-5; cdr3_aa: CASSRPVGSSYEQYF; cdr3_nt: TGTGCCAGCAGCCGTCCAGTGGGGTCCTCCTACGAGCAGTACTTC
j_call: TRBJ1-1; d_call: -; clone_size: -; v_call: TRBV7-9; cdr3_aa: CASSMGGNTEAFF; cdr3_nt: TGTGCCAGCAGCATGGGGGGTAACACTGAAGCTTTCTTT
j_call: TRBJ2-6; d_call: -; clone_size: -; v_call: TRBV19; cdr3_aa: CASSMSSWGGGPGANVLTF; cdr3_nt: TGTGCCAGTAGTATGAGTTCGTGGGGCGGAGGTCCTGGGGCCAACGTCCTGACTTTC
j_call: TRBJ2-3; d_call: TRBD1; clone_size: -; v_call: TRBV19; cdr3_aa: CASSPPWDRADSDTQYF; cdr3_nt: TGTGCCAGTAGTCCTCCTTGGGACAGAGCTGATTCGGATACGCAGTATTTT
j_call: TRBJ2-7; d_call: TRBD1; clone_size: -; v_call: TRBV28; cdr3_aa: CASSYPYSGTGGVEQYF; cdr3_nt: TGTGCCAGCAGTTATCCCTACTCCGGGACAGGAGGGGTCGAGCAGTACTTC
j_call: TRBJ2-7; d_call: -; clone_size: -; v_call: TRBV7-5; cdr3_aa: CVRSALESSYEQYF; cdr3_nt: TGTGTCAGAAGCGCCCTGGAGAGCTCCTACGAGCAGTACTTC
j_call: TRBJ1-1; d_call: -; clone_size: once; v_call: TRBV30; cdr3_aa: CAWSAPLNAEAFF; cdr3_nt: TGTGCCTGGAGTGCGCCCCTAAACGCTGAAGCTTTCTTT
j_call: TRBJ2-5; d_call: -; clone_size: once; v_call: TRBV12-5; cdr3_aa: CASGLEGVTETQYF; cdr3_nt: TGTGCTAGTGGTTTGGAGGGGGTGACGGAGACCCAGTACTTC
j_call: TRBJ2-1; d_call: TRBD2; clone_size: -; v_call: TRBV7-6; cdr3_aa: CASSDRASGNEQFF; cdr3_nt: TGTGCCAGCAGCGACCGCGCTAGCGGCAATGAGCAGTTCTTC
j_call: TRBJ2-6; d_call: -; clone_size: -; v_call: TRBV28; cdr3_aa: CASSLRDGANVLTF; cdr3_nt: TGTGCCAGCAGTTTAAGGGATGGGGCCAACGTCCTGACTTTC
j_call: TRBJ2-5; d_call: -; clone_size: -; v_call: TRBV1; cdr3_aa: CTTPPGQQETQYF; cdr3_nt: TGCACCACTCCGCCGGGACAGCAAGAGACCCAGTACTTC
j_call: TRBJ2-5; d_call: -; clone_size: -; v_call: TRBV11-2; cdr3_aa: CASSLGTIQETQYF; cdr3_nt: TGTGCCAGCAGCTTGGGGACAATACAAGAGACCCAGTACTTC